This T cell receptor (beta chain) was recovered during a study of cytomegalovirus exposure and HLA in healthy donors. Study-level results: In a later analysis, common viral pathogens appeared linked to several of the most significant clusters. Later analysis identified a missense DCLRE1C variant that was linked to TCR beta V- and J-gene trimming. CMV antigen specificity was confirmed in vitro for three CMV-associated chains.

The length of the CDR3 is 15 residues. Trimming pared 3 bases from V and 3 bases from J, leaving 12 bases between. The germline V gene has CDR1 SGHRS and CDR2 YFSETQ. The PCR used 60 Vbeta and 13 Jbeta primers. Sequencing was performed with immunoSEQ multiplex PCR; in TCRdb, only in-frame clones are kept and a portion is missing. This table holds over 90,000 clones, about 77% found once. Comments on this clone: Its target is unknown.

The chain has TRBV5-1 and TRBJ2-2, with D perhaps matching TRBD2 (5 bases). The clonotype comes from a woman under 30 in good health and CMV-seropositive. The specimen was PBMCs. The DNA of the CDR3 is TGCGCCAGCAGCTCTGAGCGGCCGGACACCGGGGAGCTGTTTTTT. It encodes CASSSERPDTGELFF.